The next 19 T cell receptor beta chains were all read from a single sample in a study of human CD4 T cells and Enterobacteriaceae. Only in-frame clones appear in the TCRdb table, and some are missing; sequencing was by immunoSEQ multiplex PCR. Here the sample spans roughly 28,000 clones, 80% to 90% being singletons. Memory CD4+ T cells were sorted as all CD4+ cells except CD45RA+CCR7+CD95- naive cells, over 95% pure. Sequencing was done on a sample of memory CD4+ T cells from blood. These receptors were taken from a human donor in good health.

The chain carries TRBV6-5 and TRBJ2-7, with D possibly matching TRBD2 (5 bases). The germline V gene has CDR1 MNHEY and CDR2 SVGAGI. This CDR3 contains 11 residues. The germline V and J ends were trimmed by 7 bases and 7 bases, with 11 bases remaining between them. The CDR3 reads CASTGSREQYF. CDR3 in DNA: TGTGCCAGCACGGGGTCCAGGGAGCAGTACTTC.

The V call is TRBV7-9, the J call TRBJ2-2; D may be TRBD1 or TRBD2 (5 bases each). Per the germline V gene, CDR1 is SEHNR and CDR2 is FQNEAQ (reference sequence). This CDR3 spans 16 amino acids. V lost 5 bases to trimming and J lost 7 bases, with 20 bases between them. The CDR3 sequence is CASSLPTTGRSGELFF. The CDR3 bases are TGTGCCAGCAGCCTACCAACTACGGGGCGGAGCGGGGAGCTGTTTTTT.

V is TRBV4-1 and J is TRBJ2-2; D unclear. The CDR3 runs to 15 residues. From germline, CDR1 is MGHRA and CDR2 YSYEKL. With 0 bases removed from V and 4 bases from J, the gap between germline ends came to 9 bases. CDR3 in DNA: TGCGCCAGCAGCCAAGAGGCCCCGGGCACCGGGGAGCTGTTTTTT. Translation gives CASSQEAPGTGELFF.

This clone was seen more than once but under ten times. The CDR3 bases are TGCGCCAGCGGAGGCGGGGGACCTAGCACAGATACGCAGTATTTT. Translating gives CASGGGGPSTDTQYF. V usage is TRBV10-1 and J usage is TRBJ2-3; 7 positions agree with TRBD2. V lost 8 bases to trimming and J lost 0 bases; unmatched junction nucleotides: 8. Germline CDR1 is WNHNN and CDR2 is SYGVQD (reference sequence). CDR3 size: 15 residues.

The chain employs TRBV30 and TRBJ1-5; D gene uncertain. This CDR3 contains 13 residues. V lost 6 bases to trimming and J lost 6 bases, with 15 bases between them. Germline CDR1 reads GTSNPN; CDR2 reads SVGIG (reference sequence). The CDR3 loop is CACDREGPQPQHF. CDR3 coding DNA: TGTGCCTGCGACCGCGAAGGCCCTCAGCCCCAGCATTTT.

This chain uses TRBV25-1 with TRBJ1-2; 7 bases are a match to TRBD1. In germline, CDR1 is MGHDK, CDR2 SYGVNS. The CDR3 extends over 15 amino acids. V was pared by 4 bases and J by 8 bases, with 13 bases of the junction left unmatched. In nucleotides, the CDR3 is TGTGCCAGCAGTGTCCCAGGGGGGTATAAGGACGGCTACACCTTC. It yields the protein CASSVPGGYKDGYTF.

The chain joins TRBV6-1 to TRBJ2-3; 7 nucleotides line up with TRBD2. The germline gives CDR1 MNHNS, CDR2 SASEGT. Germline trimming cut 7 bases from V and 6 bases from J; bases unmatched to any gene: 10. The CDR3 is 14 amino acids. The CDR3 DNA is TGTGCCAGCATACTCGTCAGCGGGGCTGATACGCAGTATTTT. Translation gives CASILVSGADTQYF.

The chain uses TRBV7-9 and TRBJ1-4; 9 nucleotides align to TRBD1. Unmatched junction bases numbered 9, after V lost 5 bases and J lost 8 bases. CDR3 length: 15 amino acids. From germline, CDR1 is SEHNR and CDR2 FQNEAQ (reference sequence). As DNA, the CDR3 is TGTGCCAGCAGCCGCACAGGGGGCTCGGGGGAAAAACTGTTTTTT. This sequence encodes CASSRTGGSGEKLFF.

V gene TRBV10-3 combines with J gene TRBJ2-7; 7 positions agree with TRBD1. The V gene's germline CDR1 is ENHRY and CDR2 SYGVKD. The length of the CDR3 is 14 residues. The V and J ends lost 4 bases and 1 base, in that order; junction bases with no gene match: 4. CDR3 DNA: TGTGCCATCAGTGGGCCCAGGGGGTCCTACGAGCAGTACTTC. It is translated as CAISGPRGSYEQYF.

This clone has a handful of counts. This CDR3 is also generated by other DNA sequences in the sample. The rearrangement links TRBV6-1 to TRBJ2-3; 12 bases are shared with TRBD2. Unmatched junction bases numbered 1, after V lost 2 bases and J lost 4 bases. CDR3 length: 15 amino acids. Germline CDR1 MNHNS, CDR2 SASEGT. CDR3 protein: CASSELAGGPDTQYF. CDR3 nucleotides: TGTGCCAGCAGTGAACTAGCGGGAGGGCCAGATACGCAGTATTTT.

The chain combines TRBV19 with TRBJ2-5, with D unresolved. The CDR3 covers 11 residues. Per germline, CDR1 LNHDA and CDR2 SQIVND (reference sequence). V lost 3 bases, J lost 5 bases, and 4 bases lay in between. CDR3 nucleotide sequence: TGTGCCAGTAGTATCAGGGAGACCCAGTACTTC. It is translated as CASSIRETQYF.

J is TRBJ2-5 and V is TRBV28; 9 nucleotides agree with TRBD1. This CDR3 region has 16 residues. The germline V gene has CDR1 MDHEN and CDR2 SYDVKM. V trimming: 2 bases; J trimming: 3 bases; junction bases outside the gene matches: 7. The CDR3 loop reads CASSLDMTGGKETQYF. Here the CDR3 DNA reads TGTGCCAGCAGTTTAGACATGACAGGGGGTAAAGAGACCCAGTACTTC. The entire variable domain, with the rest obtained from reference TRBV28 and TRBJ2-5, is as follows: DVKVTQSSRYLVKRTGEKVFLECVQDMDHENMFWYRQDPGLGLRLIYFSYDVKMKEKGDIPEGYSVSREKKERFSLILESASTNQTSMYLCASSLDMTGGKETQYFGPGTRLLVL.

J is TRBJ2-4 and V is TRBV28; TRBD1 aligns across 12 bases. V was pared by 5 bases and J by 8 bases, with 10 bases of the junction left unmatched. The length of the CDR3 is 16 residues. Per the germline V gene, CDR1 is MDHEN and CDR2 is SYDVKM. CDR3 residues: CASSARGQGARYIQYF. CDR3 coding DNA: TGTGCCAGCAGTGCACGGGGACAGGGGGCGAGGTACATTCAGTACTTC.

This chain joins TRBV18 and TRBJ2-7; 8 positions agree with TRBD2. The germline V gene has CDR1 KGHSH and CDR2 LQKENI. J lost 2 bases, V lost 4 bases, and 4 bases had no gene match. The CDR3 runs to 14 residues. CDR3 DNA: TGTGCCAGCTCACTGGACGGGGGGGCCTACGAGCAGTACTTC. It is translated as CASSLDGGAYEQYF.

V gene TRBV7-9 combines with J gene TRBJ2-3; perhaps TRBD2 as D (6 bases). This CDR3 is built from 17 residues. CDR1 and CDR2 from the germline V gene are SEHNR and FQNEAQ (reference sequence). V lost 5 bases, J lost 3 bases, and 21 bases lay in between. The DNA of the CDR3 is TGTGCCAGCAGCCGTCAAGCCGGGAGCACCGGGACAGATACGCAGTATTTT. It encodes CASSRQAGSTGTDTQYF.

The chain recombines TRBV5-6 with TRBJ2-7; D possibly uses TRBD1 or TRBD2 (5 bases each). Per the germline V gene, CDR1 is SGHDT and CDR2 is YYEEEE. Trimming cost V 5 bases and J 3 bases, with 21 bases left between them. CDR3 length: 16 amino acids. The CDR3 spells CASSSLGAADIYEQYF. The DNA for the CDR3 is TGTGCCAGCAGTTCCCTCGGGGCAGCAGACATCTACGAGCAGTACTTC.

The CDR3 reads CASSVRGTGSGNTIYF. In DNA, the CDR3 is TGTGCCAGCAGCGTACGAGGGACAGGCTCTGGAAACACCATATATTTT. The chain is built from TRBV7-6 and TRBJ1-3; TRBD1 aligns across 8 bases. CDR1 and CDR2 from the germline V gene are SGHVS and FNYEAQ. Germline trimming cut 5 bases from V and 0 bases from J; bases unmatched to any gene: 6. The CDR3 spans 16 residues.

Only a few counts were recorded for this clone. The CDR3 DNA follows: TGCGCCAGCAGTTATCGTATGGGCGAGCAGTACTTC. The encoded protein is CASSYRMGEQYF. The rearrangement uses TRBV10-1 and TRBJ2-7, with D hard to call. The V gene's germline CDR1 is WNHNN and CDR2 SYGVQD (reference sequence). The CDR3 extends over 12 amino acids. V lost 5 bases and J lost 6, with 11 bases in between.

This clone showed up just once. The V call is TRBV4-1, the J call TRBJ2-3, with 9 bases fitting TRBD2. This CDR3 contains 21 residues. The ends lost 1 base at V and 6 bases at J; junction bases unmatched: 23. The V gene's germline CDR1 is MGHRA and CDR2 YSYEKL. CDR3 sequence reads: CASSQGEMGVRVAGAGDTQYF. The CDR3 nucleotides are TGCGCCAGCAGCCAAGGGGAAATGGGTGTGAGGGTAGCGGGAGCAGGGGATACGCAGTATTTT.